This TCR beta chain was profiled in a study of blood T cell repertoires in COVID-19. About the study: Samples taken during acute and convalescent COVID-19 were collected in the United States, Italy and Spain.

V dropped 5 bases and J dropped 0; count of bases not matched to a gene: 9. Germline V lookup: CDR1 MNHEY, CDR2 SMNVEV (reference sequence). CDR3 length equals 16 residues. The Seattle site enrolled patients during active infection and followed them longitudinally. The protocol was immunoSEQ multiplex PCR, while the TCRdb copy is restricted to in-frame clones and leaves out a portion. The sample carries 85,000 to 120,000 clones, over 60% recorded once. The chain joins TRBV27 to TRBJ1-1; TRBD1 aligns across 7 bases. The sample comprised peripheral blood. The receptor was derived from an elderly man with COVID-19, enrolled during active disease. Written as DNA, the CDR3 is TGTGCCAGCAGTCCGAGACAGGGTAAGATGAACACTGAAGCTTTCTTT. It translates to CASSPRQGKMNTEAFF.